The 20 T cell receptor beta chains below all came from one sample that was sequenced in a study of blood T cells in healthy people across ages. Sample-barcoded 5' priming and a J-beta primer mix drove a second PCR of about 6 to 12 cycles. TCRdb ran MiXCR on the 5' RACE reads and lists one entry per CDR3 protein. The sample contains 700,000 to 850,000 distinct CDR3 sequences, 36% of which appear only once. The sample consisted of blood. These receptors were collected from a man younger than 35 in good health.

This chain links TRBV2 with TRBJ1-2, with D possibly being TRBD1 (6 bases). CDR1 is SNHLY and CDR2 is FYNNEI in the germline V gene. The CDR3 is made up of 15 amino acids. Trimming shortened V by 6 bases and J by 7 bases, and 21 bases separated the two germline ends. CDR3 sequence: CASRSGAVTQGGYTF. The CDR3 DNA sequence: TGTGCCAGCAGGAGTGGCGCTGTGACACAGGGTGGCTACACCTTC.

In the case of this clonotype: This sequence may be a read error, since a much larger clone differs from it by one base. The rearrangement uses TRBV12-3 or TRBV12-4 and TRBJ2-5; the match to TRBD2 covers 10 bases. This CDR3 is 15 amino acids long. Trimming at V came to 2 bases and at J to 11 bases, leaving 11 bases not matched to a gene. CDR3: CASSLWSGGANEQYF. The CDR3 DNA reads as TGTGCCAGCAGTTTATGGAGCGGGGGGGCCAATGAGCAGTACTTC.

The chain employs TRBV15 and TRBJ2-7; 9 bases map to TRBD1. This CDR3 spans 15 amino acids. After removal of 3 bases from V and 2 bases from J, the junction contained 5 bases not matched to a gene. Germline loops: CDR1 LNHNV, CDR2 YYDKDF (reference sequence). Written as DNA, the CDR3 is TGTGCCACCAGCAGTCCCGGGACAGGGACCTACGAGCAGTACTTC. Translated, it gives CATSSPGTGTYEQYF.

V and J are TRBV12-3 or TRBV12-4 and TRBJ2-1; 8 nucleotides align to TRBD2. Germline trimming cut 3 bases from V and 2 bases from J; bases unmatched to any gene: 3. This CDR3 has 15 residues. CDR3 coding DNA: TGTGCCAGCAGTTTGGGACTAGGGGCCTACAATGAGCAGTTCTTC. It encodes CASSLGLGAYNEQFF.

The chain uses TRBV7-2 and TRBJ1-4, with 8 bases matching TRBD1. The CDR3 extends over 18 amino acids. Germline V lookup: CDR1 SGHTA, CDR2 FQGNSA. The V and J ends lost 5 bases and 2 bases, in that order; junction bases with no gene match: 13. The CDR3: CASSADRGPLATNEKLFF. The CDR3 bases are TGTGCCAGCAGCGCCGACAGGGGCCCGCTTGCCACTAATGAAAAACTGTTTTTT. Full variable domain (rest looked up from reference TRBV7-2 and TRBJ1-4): GAGVSQSPSNKVTEKGKDVELRCDPISGHTALYWYRQSLGQGLEFLIYFQGNSAPDKSGLPSDRFSAERTGGSVSTLTIQRTQQEDSAVYLCASSADRGPLATNEKLFFGSGTQLSVL.

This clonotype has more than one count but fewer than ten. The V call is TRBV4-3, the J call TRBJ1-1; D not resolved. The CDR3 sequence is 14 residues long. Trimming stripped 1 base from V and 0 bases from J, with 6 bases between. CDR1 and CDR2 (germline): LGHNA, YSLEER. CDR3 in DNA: TGCGCCAGCAGCCAAGTCGTCCTGAACACTGAAGCTTTCTTT. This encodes CASSQVVLNTEAFF.

CDR3: CATSRVRNERYNEQFF. CDR3 DNA: TGTGCCACCAGCAGAGTGCGTAATGAGCGGTACAATGAGCAGTTCTTC. The chain couples TRBV15 to TRBJ2-1, with TRBD2 as a possible D gene (5 bases). The germline V gene encodes CDR1 LNHNV and CDR2 YYDKDF (reference sequence). The V gene lost 1 base and the J gene lost 4 bases, with 14 bases spanning the gap. The CDR3 consists of 16 residues.

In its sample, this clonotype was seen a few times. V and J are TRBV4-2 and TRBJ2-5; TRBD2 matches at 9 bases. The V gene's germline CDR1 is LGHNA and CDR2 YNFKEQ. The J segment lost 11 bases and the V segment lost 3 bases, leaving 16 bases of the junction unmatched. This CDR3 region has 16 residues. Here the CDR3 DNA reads TGTGCCAGCAGCCACGCCGGACTAGCGACCTACAATGAGCAGTACTTC. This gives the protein CASSHAGLATYNEQYF.

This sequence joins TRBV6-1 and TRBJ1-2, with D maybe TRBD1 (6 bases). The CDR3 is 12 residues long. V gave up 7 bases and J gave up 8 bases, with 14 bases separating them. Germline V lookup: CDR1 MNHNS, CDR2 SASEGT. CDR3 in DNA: TGTGCCAGCACCGTCACAGGGTGGGGCTACACCTTC. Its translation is CASTVTGWGYTF.

The CDR3 nucleotides are TGCGCGGGACAGCACACCTACGAGCAGTACTTC. It specifies CAGQHTYEQYF. The chain uses TRBV29-1 and TRBJ2-5, with a possible D match to TRBD1 (7 bases). The end of the DNA aligns better with TRBJ2-7, so the J call may be wrong. The CDR3 length is 11 residues. Germline CDR1 and CDR2: SQVTM and ANQGSEA.

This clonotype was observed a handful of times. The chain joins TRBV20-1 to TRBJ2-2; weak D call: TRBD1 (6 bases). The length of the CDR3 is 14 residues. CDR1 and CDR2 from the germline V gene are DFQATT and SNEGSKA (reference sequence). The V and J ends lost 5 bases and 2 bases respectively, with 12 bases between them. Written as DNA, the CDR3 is TGCAGTGCTGACCCGGGACAAAACACCGGGGAGCTGTTTTTT. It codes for CSADPGQNTGELFF.

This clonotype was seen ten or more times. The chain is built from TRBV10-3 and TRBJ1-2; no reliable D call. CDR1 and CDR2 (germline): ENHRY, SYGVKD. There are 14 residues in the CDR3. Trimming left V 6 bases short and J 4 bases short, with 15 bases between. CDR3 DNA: TGTGCCATCAGGGACCCCGGTGGATCCTATGGCTACACCTTC. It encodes CAIRDPGGSYGYTF.

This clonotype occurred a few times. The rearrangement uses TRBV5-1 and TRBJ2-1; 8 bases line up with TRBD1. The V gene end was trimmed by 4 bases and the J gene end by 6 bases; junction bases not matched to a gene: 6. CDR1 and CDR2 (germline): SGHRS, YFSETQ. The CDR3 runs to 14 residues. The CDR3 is CASSPDRGSNEQFF. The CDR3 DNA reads TGCGCCAGCAGCCCTGACAGGGGTAGCAATGAGCAGTTCTTC.

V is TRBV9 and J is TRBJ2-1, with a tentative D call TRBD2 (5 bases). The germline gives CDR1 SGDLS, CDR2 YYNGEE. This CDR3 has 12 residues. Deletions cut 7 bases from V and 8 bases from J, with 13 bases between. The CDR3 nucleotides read TGTGCCAGCGCCCCGGGGTACGATGAGCAGTTCTTC. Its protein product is CASAPGYDEQFF.

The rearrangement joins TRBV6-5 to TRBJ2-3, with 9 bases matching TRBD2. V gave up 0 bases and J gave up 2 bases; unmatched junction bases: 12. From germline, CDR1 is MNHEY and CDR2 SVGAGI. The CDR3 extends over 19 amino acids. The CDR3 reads CASSYSEEGGREDTDTQYF. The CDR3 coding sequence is TGTGCCAGCAGTTACTCGGAGGAAGGCGGGAGGGAAGACACAGATACGCAGTATTTT.

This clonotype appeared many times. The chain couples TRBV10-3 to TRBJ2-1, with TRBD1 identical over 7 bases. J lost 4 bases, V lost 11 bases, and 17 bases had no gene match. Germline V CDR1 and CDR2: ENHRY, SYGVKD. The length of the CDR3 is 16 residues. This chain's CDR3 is CASEATGIGSYNEQFF. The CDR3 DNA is TGTGCCTCCGAGGCGACAGGGATCGGTTCTTACAATGAGCAGTTCTTC.

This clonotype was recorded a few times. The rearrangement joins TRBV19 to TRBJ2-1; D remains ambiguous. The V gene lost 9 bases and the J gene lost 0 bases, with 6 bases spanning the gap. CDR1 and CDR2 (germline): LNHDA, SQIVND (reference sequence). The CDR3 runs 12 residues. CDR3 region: CASESSYNEQFF. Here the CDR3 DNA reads TGTGCCAGCGAGAGCTCCTACAATGAGCAGTTCTTC.

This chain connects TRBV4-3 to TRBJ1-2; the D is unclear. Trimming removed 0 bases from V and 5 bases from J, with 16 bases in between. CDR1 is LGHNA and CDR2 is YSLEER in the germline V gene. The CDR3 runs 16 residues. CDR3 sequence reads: CASSQDRWRTEYGYTF. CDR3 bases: TGCGCCAGCAGCCAAGATCGTTGGCGGACGGAGTATGGCTACACCTTC.

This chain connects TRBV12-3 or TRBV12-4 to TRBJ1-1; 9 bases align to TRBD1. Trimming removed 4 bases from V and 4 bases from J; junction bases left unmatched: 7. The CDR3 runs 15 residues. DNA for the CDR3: TGTGCCAGCAGTTCAGAGGGACAGGGTCTCACTGAAGCTTTCTTT. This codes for CASSSEGQGLTEAFF.

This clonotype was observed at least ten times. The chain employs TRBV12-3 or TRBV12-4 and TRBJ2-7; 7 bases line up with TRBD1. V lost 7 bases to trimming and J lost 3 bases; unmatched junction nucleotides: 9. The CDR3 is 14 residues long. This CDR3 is CASTPLGGHYEQYF. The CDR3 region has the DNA TGTGCCAGCACCCCTCTAGGGGGCCACTACGAGCAGTACTTC.